The 10 T cell receptor beta chains reported below all come from one sample, sequenced in a study of response to subunit inactivated influenza vaccine. MiXCR, run by TCRdb on the RT-PCR reads, gives a single entry per CDR3 protein. Among around 480,000 distinct CDR3 sequences listed, approximately 11% were seen once. The specimen comprised PBMCs from blood, sampled about 40 days after vaccination. These receptors were obtained from a man aged 45-60 years who received an inactivated influenza vaccine.

This clonotype was detected many times. This rearrangement joins TRBV28 to TRBJ2-5; 8 bases fit TRBD1. The trim removed 5 bases at V and 5 bases at J, leaving 10 bases unmatched. Per germline, CDR1 MDHEN and CDR2 SYDVKM. The CDR3 has 15 residues. The CDR3 DNA sequence: TGTGCCAGCAGTCAAGCTGGACAGGGTCGGGAGACCCAGTACTTC. Its translation is CASSQAGQGRETQYF.

The chain recombines TRBV12-3 or TRBV12-4 with TRBJ1-5; D is ambiguous. V gave up 2 bases and J gave up 0 bases, with 8 bases separating them. The CDR3 has 15 amino acids. The CDR3 loop reads CASSLIGPSNQPQHF. The CDR3 DNA is TGTGCCAGCAGTTTAATTGGGCCTAGCAATCAGCCCCAGCATTTT.

This clonotype appeared many times. The chain employs TRBV4-3 and TRBJ2-1; 8 nucleotides line up with TRBD2. J lost 3 bases, V lost 0 bases, and 10 bases had no gene match. CDR1 LGHNA and CDR2 YSLEER come from the germline V gene. The length of the CDR3 is 18 residues. The chain's CDR3 is CASSQDGQTSGLYNEQFF. DNA of the CDR3: TGCGCCAGCAGCCAAGATGGCCAAACTAGCGGCCTCTACAATGAGCAGTTCTTC.

The table lists this clonotype with many counts. This sequence joins TRBV6-5 and TRBJ2-1, with unresolved D. Germline lookup yields CDR1 MNHEY and CDR2 SVGAGI. This CDR3 spans 17 amino acids. V was shortened by 0 bases and J by 4 bases, with 16 bases between the two germline ends. The CDR3 DNA reads TGTGCCAGCAGTTACTCGAGCGTTCCAGGCGCGTACAATGAGCAGTTCTTC. Translating gives CASSYSSVPGAYNEQFF.

This rearrangement joins TRBV7-2 to TRBJ2-7, with 9 bases that match TRBD1. V lost 1 base, J lost 2 bases, and 3 bases stayed unmatched. This CDR3 spans 15 amino acids. The germline V gene encodes CDR1 SGHTA and CDR2 FQGNSA. In DNA form, the CDR3 reads TGTGCCAGCAGCTTAGACAGGGGGCAAACCTACGAGCAGTACTTC. It encodes CASSLDRGQTYEQYF. Variable domain in full (rest from reference TRBV7-2 and TRBJ2-7): GAGVSQSPSNKVTEKGKDVELRCDPISGHTALYWYRQSLGQGLEFLIYFQGNSAPDKSGLPSDRFSAERTGGSVSTLTIQRTQQEDSAVYLCASSLDRGQTYEQYFGPGTRLTVT.

In this sample, this clonotype turned up many times. The genes are TRBV29-1 and TRBJ2-7; 8 nucleotides align to TRBD2. Germline lookup yields CDR1 SQVTM and CDR2 ANQGSEA. This CDR3 is built from 14 residues. Trimming cost V 8 bases and J 1 base; bases outside gene matches: 10. CDR3 sequence (DNA): TGCAGCTCCCGGGGGGGGTTCAGGTCCTACGAGCAGTACTTC. Translating it yields CSSRGGFRSYEQYF.

A few counts support this clonotype. This chain connects TRBV5-1 to TRBJ2-7; 8 nucleotides line up with TRBD1. CDR3 length: 18 amino acids. Germline V gene data show CDR1 as SGHRS and CDR2 as YFSETQ. V dropped 5 bases and J dropped 0; count of bases not matched to a gene: 16. CDR3 nucleotides: TGCGCCAGCAGACTCGGACAGGGTGTCCAGGGCTTCTCCTACGAGCAGTACTTC. This codes for CASRLGQGVQGFSYEQYF.

This clonotype was found a few times. V and J are TRBV20-1 and TRBJ2-3; D is possibly TRBD2 (5 bases). The germline V and J ends were trimmed by 3 bases and 5 bases, with 15 bases remaining between them. The germline gives CDR1 DFQATT, CDR2 SNEGSKA (reference sequence). The CDR3 is 14 residues long. The CDR3 sequence: CSASQDLAQDTQYF. The CDR3 DNA follows: TGCAGTGCTAGCCAAGACCTAGCCCAAGATACGCAGTATTTT.

Many counts were recorded for this clonotype. The chain couples TRBV10-3 to TRBJ2-2; D is unresolved. Germline loops: CDR1 ENHRY, CDR2 SYGVKD. This CDR3 has 14 amino acids. With 7 bases removed from V and 4 bases from J, the gap between germline ends came to 13 bases. CDR3 bases: TGTGCCATCAAGGTGGGGTTTGGCACCGGGGAGCTGTTTTTT. Its translation: CAIKVGFGTGELFF.

This sequence joins TRBV27 and TRBJ2-7; D perhaps matches TRBD1 (6 bases). CDR1 and CDR2 (germline): MNHEY, SMNVEV (reference sequence). The CDR3 has 15 amino acids. Between the trimmed V and J ends, which lost 2 bases and 3 bases, there was a span of 14 bases. CDR3 protein: CASSLNGDTNYEQYF. DNA for the CDR3: TGTGCCAGCAGTTTAAATGGGGACACCAACTACGAGCAGTACTTC.